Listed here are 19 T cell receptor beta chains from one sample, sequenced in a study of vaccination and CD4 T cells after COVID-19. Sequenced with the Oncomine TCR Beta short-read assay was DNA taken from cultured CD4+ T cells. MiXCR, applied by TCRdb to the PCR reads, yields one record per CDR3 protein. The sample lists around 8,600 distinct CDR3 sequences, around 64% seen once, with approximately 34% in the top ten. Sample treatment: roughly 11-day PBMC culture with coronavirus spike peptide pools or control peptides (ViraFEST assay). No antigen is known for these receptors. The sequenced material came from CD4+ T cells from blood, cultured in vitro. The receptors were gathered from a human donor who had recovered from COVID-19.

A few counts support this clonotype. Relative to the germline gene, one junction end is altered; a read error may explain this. Written as DNA, the CDR3 is TGTGCTAGCAGCTTAGGTGTGGGGGGGCAAGAGACCCAGTACTTC. Protein sequence: CASSLGVGGQETQYF. The genes are TRBV7-7 and TRBJ2-5, with 7 bases identical to TRBD2. The germline gives CDR1 SSHAT, CDR2 FNYEAQ (reference sequence). The CDR3 runs to 15 residues. The variable domain in full, with the rest retrieved from reference TRBV7-7 and TRBJ2-5, is GAGVSQSPRYKVTKRGQDVTLRCDPISSHATLYWYQQALGQGPEFLTYFNYEAQPDKSGLPSDRFSAERPEGSISTLTIQRTEQRDSAMYRCASSLGVGGQETQYFGPGTRLLVL.

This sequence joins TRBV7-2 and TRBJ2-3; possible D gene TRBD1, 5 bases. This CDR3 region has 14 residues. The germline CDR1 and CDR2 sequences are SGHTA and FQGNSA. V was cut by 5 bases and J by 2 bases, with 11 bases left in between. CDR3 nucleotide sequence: TGTGCCAGCAGCCCACAAGGGGCCACAGATACGCAGTATTTT. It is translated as CASSPQGATDTQYF.

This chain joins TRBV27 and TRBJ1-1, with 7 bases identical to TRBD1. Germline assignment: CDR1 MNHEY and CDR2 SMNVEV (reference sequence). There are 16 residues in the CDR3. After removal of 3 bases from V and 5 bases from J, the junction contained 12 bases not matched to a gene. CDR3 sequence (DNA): TGTGCCAGCAGTTTGGGGTTCCGACAGGGCGAGACTGAAGCTTTCTTT. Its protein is CASSLGFRQGETEAFF.

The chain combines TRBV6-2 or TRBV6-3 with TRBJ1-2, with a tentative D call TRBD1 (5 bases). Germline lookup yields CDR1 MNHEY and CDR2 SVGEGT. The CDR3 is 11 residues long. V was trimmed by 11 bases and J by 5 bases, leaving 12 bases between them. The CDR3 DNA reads TGTGCCTCCCGGCGGGGGTATGGCTACACCTTC. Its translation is CASRRGYGYTF.

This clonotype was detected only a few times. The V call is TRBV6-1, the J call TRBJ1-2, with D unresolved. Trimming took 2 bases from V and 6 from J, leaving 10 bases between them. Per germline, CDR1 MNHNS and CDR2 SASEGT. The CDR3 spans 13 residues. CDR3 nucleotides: TGTGCCAGCAGTGAATGGGGAGGGAATGGCTACACCTTC. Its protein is CASSEWGGNGYTF.

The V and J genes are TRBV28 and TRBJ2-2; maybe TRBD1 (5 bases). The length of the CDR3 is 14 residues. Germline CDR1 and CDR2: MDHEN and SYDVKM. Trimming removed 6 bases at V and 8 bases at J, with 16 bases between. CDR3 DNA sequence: TGTGCCAGCAGAGGGGCAGGCCGGAGAGGGGAGCTGTTTTTT. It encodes CASRGAGRRGELFF.

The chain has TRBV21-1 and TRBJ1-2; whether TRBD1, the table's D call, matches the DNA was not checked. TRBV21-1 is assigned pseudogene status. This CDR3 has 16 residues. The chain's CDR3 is CASTVRTGSREYGYTF. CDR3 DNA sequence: TGTGCCAGCACGGTGCGGACAGGGTCAAGGGAATATGGCTACACCTTC.

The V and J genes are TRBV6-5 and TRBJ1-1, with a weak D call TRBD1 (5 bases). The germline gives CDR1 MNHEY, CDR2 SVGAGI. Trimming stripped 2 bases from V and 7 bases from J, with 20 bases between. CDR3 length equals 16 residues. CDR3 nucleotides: TGTGCCAGCAGTTACCCTGGGGCAGGGCCACTTTATGAAGCTTTCTTT. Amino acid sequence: CASSYPGAGPLYEAFF.

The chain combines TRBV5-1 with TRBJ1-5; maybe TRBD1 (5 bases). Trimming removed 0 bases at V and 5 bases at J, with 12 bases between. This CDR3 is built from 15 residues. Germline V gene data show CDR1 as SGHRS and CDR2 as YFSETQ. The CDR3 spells CASSLEGQGHQPQHF. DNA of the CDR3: TGCGCCAGCAGCTTGGAAGGGCAGGGACATCAGCCCCAGCATTTT.

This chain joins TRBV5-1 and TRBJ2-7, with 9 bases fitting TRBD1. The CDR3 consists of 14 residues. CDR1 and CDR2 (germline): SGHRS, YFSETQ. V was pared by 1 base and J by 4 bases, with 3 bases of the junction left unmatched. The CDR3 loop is CASSLRDREYEQYF. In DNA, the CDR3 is TGCGCCAGCAGCTTGAGGGACAGGGAGTACGAGCAGTACTTC.

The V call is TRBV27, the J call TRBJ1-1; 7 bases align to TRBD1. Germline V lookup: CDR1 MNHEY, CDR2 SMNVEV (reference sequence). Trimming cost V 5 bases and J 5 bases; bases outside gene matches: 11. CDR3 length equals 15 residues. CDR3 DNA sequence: TGTGCCAGCAGTCCCCGGACAGGCTCGGGGACTGAAGCTTTCTTT. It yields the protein CASSPRTGSGTEAFF.

The CDR3 is CSARDSTSGGTDTQYF. The CDR3 region has the DNA TGCAGTGCTAGAGATAGCACTAGCGGGGGCACAGATACGCAGTATTTT. V and J are TRBV20-1 and TRBJ2-3, with 10 positions matching TRBD2. The V gene's germline CDR1 is DFQATT and CDR2 SNEGSKA (reference sequence). The CDR3 has 16 residues. V lost 0 bases and J lost 1; bases outside the gene matches: 4.

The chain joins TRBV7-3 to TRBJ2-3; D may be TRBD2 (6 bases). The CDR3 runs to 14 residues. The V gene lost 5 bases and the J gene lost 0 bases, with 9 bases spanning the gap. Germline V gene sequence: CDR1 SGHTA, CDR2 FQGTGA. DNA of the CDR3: TGTGCCAGCAGCCGTGGGACTAGCACAGATACGCAGTATTTT. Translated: CASSRGTSTDTQYF.

The CDR3 sequence: CASREGPTWGEQYF. CDR3 DNA: TGCGCCAGCAGAGAGGGACCGACTTGGGGCGAGCAGTACTTC. This chain joins TRBV10-1 and TRBJ2-7; D possibly uses TRBD1 or TRBD2 (5 bases each). The germline V gene has CDR1 WNHNN and CDR2 SYGVQD (reference sequence). The CDR3 is made up of 14 amino acids. Trimming shortened V by 6 bases and J by 6 bases, and 18 bases separated the two germline ends.

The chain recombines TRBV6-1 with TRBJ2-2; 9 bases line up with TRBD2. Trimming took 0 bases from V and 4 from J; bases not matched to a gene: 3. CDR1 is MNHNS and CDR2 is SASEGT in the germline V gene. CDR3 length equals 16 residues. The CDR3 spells CASSEARGGTTGELFF. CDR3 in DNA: TGTGCCAGCAGTGAAGCGCGGGGGGGCACCACCGGGGAGCTGTTTTTT.

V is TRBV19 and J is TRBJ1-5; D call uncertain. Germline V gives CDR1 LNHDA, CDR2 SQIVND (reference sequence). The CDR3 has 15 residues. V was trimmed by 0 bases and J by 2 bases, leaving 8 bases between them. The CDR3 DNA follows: TGTGCCAGTAGTATAGAGGCGTTAGGCAATCAGCCCCAGCATTTT. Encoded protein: CASSIEALGNQPQHF.

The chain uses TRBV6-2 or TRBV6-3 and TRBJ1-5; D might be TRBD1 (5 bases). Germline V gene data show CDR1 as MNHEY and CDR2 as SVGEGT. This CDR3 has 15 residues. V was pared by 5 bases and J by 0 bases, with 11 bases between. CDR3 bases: TGTGCCAGCAGTACGGGACTTTTTAGCAATCAGCCCCAGCATTTT. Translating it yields CASSTGLFSNQPQHF.

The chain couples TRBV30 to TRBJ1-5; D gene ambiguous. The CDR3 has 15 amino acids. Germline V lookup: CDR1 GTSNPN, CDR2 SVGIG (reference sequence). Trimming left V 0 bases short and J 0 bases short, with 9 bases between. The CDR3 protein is CAWSVHGYSNQPQHF. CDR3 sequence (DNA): TGTGCCTGGAGTGTACACGGTTATAGCAATCAGCCCCAGCATTTT.

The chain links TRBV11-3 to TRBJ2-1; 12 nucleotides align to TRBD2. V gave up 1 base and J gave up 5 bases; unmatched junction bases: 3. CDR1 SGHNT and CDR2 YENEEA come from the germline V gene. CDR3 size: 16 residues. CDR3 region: CASSLGTSGINNEQFF. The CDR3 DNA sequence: TGTGCCAGCAGCTTAGGGACTAGCGGGATAAACAATGAGCAGTTCTTC. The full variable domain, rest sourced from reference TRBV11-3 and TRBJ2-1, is EAGVVQSPRYKIIEKKQPVAFWCNPISGHNTLYWYLQNLGQGPELLIRYENEEAVDDSQLPKDRFSAERLKGVDSTLKIQPAELGDSAVYLCASSLGTSGINNEQFFGPGTRLTVL.